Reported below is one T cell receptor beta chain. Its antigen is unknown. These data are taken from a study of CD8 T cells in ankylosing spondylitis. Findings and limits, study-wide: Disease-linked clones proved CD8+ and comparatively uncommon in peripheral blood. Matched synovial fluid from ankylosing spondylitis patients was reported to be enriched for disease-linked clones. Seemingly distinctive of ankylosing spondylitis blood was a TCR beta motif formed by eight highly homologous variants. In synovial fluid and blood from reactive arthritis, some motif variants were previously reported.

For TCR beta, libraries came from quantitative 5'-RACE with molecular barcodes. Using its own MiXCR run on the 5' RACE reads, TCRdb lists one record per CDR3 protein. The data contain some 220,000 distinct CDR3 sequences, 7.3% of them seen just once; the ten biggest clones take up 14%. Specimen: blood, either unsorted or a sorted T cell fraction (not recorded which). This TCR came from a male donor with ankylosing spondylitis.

The CDR3 bases are TGTGCCACCACCCAAGATGTGAACAGCCCCGTTCGGGAACTGCAGTACTTC. Its protein is CATTQDVNSPVRELQYF. The chain carries TRBV3-1 and TRBJ2-7; D might be TRBD2 (5 bases). Germline V gene data show CDR1 as LGHDT and CDR2 as YNNKEL (reference sequence). The CDR3 runs 17 residues. Trimming cost V 10 bases and J 9 bases, with 34 bases left between them.